This T cell receptor (beta chain) is drawn from a study of T cell responses to AZD1222 COVID-19 vaccine. Here immunoSEQ multiplex PCR was the method, and the copy in TCRdb shows in-frame clones only, minus some. Of 25,000 to 35,000 clones listed, about 89% were seen once; the top ten hold roughly 44%. Trimming pared 2 bases from V and 0 bases from J, leaving 14 bases between. Germline CDR1 SGHRS, CDR2 YFSETQ. The CDR3 is 16 amino acids. General study results and limits: Clonal diversity was possibly underestimated, and the donors were mostly white British, with more females.

On this clone itself: Its antigen is unidentified.

The chain combines TRBV5-1 with TRBJ1-2, with D hard to call. The receptor was isolated from an adult in good health. The material was peripheral blood, obtained on day 0 of AZD1222 vaccination. The CDR3 spells CASSLDPAATNYGYTF. The DNA for the CDR3 is TGCGCCAGCAGCTTAGATCCGGCAGCTACTAACTATGGCTACACCTTC.